The 26 T cell receptor beta chains listed next were all sequenced from one sample in a study of blood T cell repertoires in COVID-19. Assay used: immunoSEQ multiplex PCR; TCRdb lists only in-frame clones, some missing. The repertoire has some 66,000 clones, approximately 93% of them found once; the top ten carry around 2.6%. Sample: peripheral blood. These receptor sequences come from a man in his sixties or seventies with active COVID-19.

The gene calls are TRBV11-2 and TRBJ2-2; 10 bases map to TRBD2. The CDR3 spans 19 residues. V lost 1 base to trimming and J lost 6 bases; unmatched junction nucleotides: 14. Germline V lookup: CDR1 SGHAT, CDR2 FQNNGV. The CDR3 bases are TGTGCCAGCAGCTTAGTAGCAGCGGGGGGGCCCGAGGGCTCCGGGGAGCTGTTTTTT. Encoded protein: CASSLVAAGGPEGSGELFF. The full variable domain, with the rest looked up from reference TRBV11-2 and TRBJ2-2, is EAGVAQSPRYKIIEKRQSVAFWCNPISGHATLYWYQQILGQGPKLLIQFQNNGVVDDSQLPKDRFSAERLKGVDSTLKIQPAKLEDSAVYLCASSLVAAGGPEGSGELFFGEGSRLTVL.

The chain uses TRBV6-5 and TRBJ1-2; 7 bases fit TRBD1. Germline CDR1 reads MNHEY; CDR2 reads SVGAGI. V was clipped by 8 bases and J by 8 bases; unmatched bases: 11. The CDR3 extends over 13 amino acids. In DNA, the CDR3 is TGTGCCAGCGCCACAGGGGTATGGGACGGCTACACCTTC. Its protein is CASATGVWDGYTF.

The chain combines TRBV6-5 with TRBJ2-5; 11 nucleotides agree with TRBD2. Germline loops: CDR1 MNHEY, CDR2 SVGAGI. The V gene end was trimmed by 2 bases and the J gene end by 7 bases; junction bases not matched to a gene: 9. The CDR3 is made up of 16 amino acids. The CDR3 sequence is CASSYASGGPRVTQYF. CDR3 sequence (DNA): TGTGCCAGCAGTTACGCTAGCGGGGGGCCAAGAGTGACCCAGTACTTC.

The V gene is TRBV3-1 (or the pseudogene TRBV3-2), the J gene TRBJ2-3; D not resolved. The CDR3 sequence is 15 residues long. Germline CDR1 LGHDT, CDR2 YNNKEL (reference sequence). Trimming removed 1 base from V and 6 bases from J, with 14 bases in between. The DNA of the CDR3 is TGTGCCAGCAGCCAAGTCAGCGTACTATTTGATACGCAGTATTTT. This sequence encodes CASSQVSVLFDTQYF.

The chain uses TRBV7-2 and TRBJ2-1, with D possibly TRBD1 on 6 matching bases. Germline V CDR1 and CDR2: SGHTA, FQGNSA. This CDR3 region has 17 residues. V lost 1 base and J 0 bases, leaving 13 bases between the germline ends. The CDR3 here is CASSLVGGSSSYNEQFF. The CDR3 region has the DNA TGTGCCAGCAGCTTAGTAGGGGGTTCGAGCTCCTACAATGAGCAGTTCTTC.

The chain has TRBV6-2 or TRBV6-3 and TRBJ1-2; 8 nucleotides agree with TRBD1. The germline CDR1 and CDR2 sequences are MNHEY and SVGEGT. The CDR3 consists of 14 residues. J lost 6 bases, V lost 2 bases, and 5 bases had no gene match. CDR3 DNA: TGTGCCAGCAGTTACGACAGGGGATCGAATGGCTACACCTTC. This codes for CASSYDRGSNGYTF.

CDR3 loop: CATSQRGAQNIQYF. CDR3 coding DNA: TGTGCCACCTCTCAGCGGGGGGCCCAAAACATTCAGTACTTC. This chain joins TRBV19 and TRBJ2-4; 9 bases fit TRBD2. Losses at the gene ends were 10 bases for V and 5 bases for J; bases not matched to a gene: 9. CDR3 length equals 14 residues. CDR1 is LNHDA, CDR2 SQIVND, per germline (reference sequence).

The J gene is TRBJ2-7, the V gene TRBV18; 8 nucleotides line up with TRBD2. V lost 2 bases and J lost 5; bases outside the gene matches: 8. Germline V CDR1 and CDR2: KGHSH, LQKENI. The CDR3 length is 15 residues. This chain's CDR3 is CASSPIERGQNEQYV. The DNA for the CDR3 is TGTGCCAGCTCACCAATAGAGCGGGGGCAGAACGAGCAGTACGTC.

The chain carries TRBV7-9 and TRBJ2-5; 11 nucleotides line up with TRBD2. Trimming cost V 3 bases and J 1 base; bases outside gene matches: 10. This CDR3 region has 18 residues. Germline CDR1 is SEHNR and CDR2 is FQNEAQ (reference sequence). CDR3 sequence: CASSLRGLAAPVQETQYF. Here the CDR3 DNA reads TGTGCCAGCAGCTTGAGGGGACTAGCGGCACCCGTCCAAGAGACCCAGTACTTC. The full variable domain, rest sourced from reference TRBV7-9 and TRBJ2-5, is DTGVSQNPRHKITKRGQNVTFRCDPISEHNRLYWYRQTLGQGPEFLTYFQNEAQLEKSRLLSDRFSAERPKGSFSTLEIQRTEQGDSAMYLCASSLRGLAAPVQETQYFGPGTRLLVL.

This chain uses TRBV6-6 with TRBJ1-6; perhaps TRBD1 as D (6 bases). The CDR3 spans 16 residues. CDR1 is MNHNY, CDR2 SVGAGI, per germline (reference sequence). Trimming took 6 bases from V and 9 from J, leaving 21 bases between them. The CDR3 loop is CASRPSVSGGVSPLHF. The CDR3 coding sequence is TGTGCCAGCAGACCATCAGTTTCTGGGGGCGTTTCACCCCTCCACTTT.

The rearrangement joins TRBV10-3 to TRBJ1-6; TRBD1 agrees at 7 bases. Per the germline V gene, CDR1 is ENHRY and CDR2 is SYGVKD. V was pared by 4 bases and J by 10 bases, with 7 bases of the junction left unmatched. This CDR3 has 14 residues. The CDR3 bases are TGTGCCATCAGTGTTACAGGGGAAAGCTCACCCCTCCACTTT. Protein product: CAISVTGESSPLHF.

The V gene is TRBV6-5, the J gene TRBJ2-1; 11 positions agree with TRBD2. The V segment lost 6 bases and the J segment 4 bases; nucleotides outside the gene matches: 5. The CDR3 spans 15 residues. Germline CDR1 reads MNHEY; CDR2 reads SVGAGI. The DNA of the CDR3 is TGTGCCAGCAGACAGCCTAGCGGGGGGTACAATGAGCAGTTCTTC. Amino acid sequence: CASRQPSGGYNEQFF.

The V call is TRBV2, the J call TRBJ2-3; 10 bases map to TRBD2. Trimming took 4 bases from V and 5 from J; bases not matched to a gene: 12. The CDR3 runs to 17 residues. Germline V lookup: CDR1 SNHLY, CDR2 FYNNEI. CDR3 nucleotides: TGTGCCAGCAGTGTTTTTCCTAGCGGGGGTTTTGGAGATACGCAGTATTTT. As protein: CASSVFPSGGFGDTQYF.

The chain has TRBV18 and TRBJ1-2, with D perhaps matching TRBD1 (5 bases). The CDR3 has 14 amino acids. V lost 1 base, J lost 3 bases, and 9 bases lay in between. Germline CDR1 and CDR2: KGHSH and LQKENI. This CDR3 is CASSPQGGDYGYTF. The CDR3 DNA follows: TGTGCCAGCTCACCACAGGGAGGGGACTATGGCTACACCTTC.

J is TRBJ2-1 and V is TRBV5-4; 9 bases map to TRBD1. The CDR3 loop spans 15 amino acids. Germline-derived CDR1 and CDR2 are SGHNT and YYREEE (reference sequence). Trimming took 3 bases from V and 10 from J; bases not matched to a gene: 11. The CDR3 DNA reads as TGTGCCAGCAGCTCGACAGGGGGGCGCAGCAAGGAGCAGTTCTTC. The encoded protein is CASSSTGGRSKEQFF.

The rearrangement links TRBV2 to TRBJ2-3, with D possibly being TRBD2 (5 bases). The CDR3 contains 14 residues. Germline CDR1 reads SNHLY; CDR2 reads FYNNEI. V was trimmed by 3 bases and J by 0 bases, leaving 7 bases between them. In DNA, the CDR3 is TGTGCCAGCAGTGAGCTAGCTAGCACAGATACGCAGTATTTT. Translation gives CASSELASTDTQYF.

The chain combines TRBV15 with TRBJ1-5; 8 nucleotides align to TRBD1. The length of the CDR3 is 16 residues. Germline values: CDR1 LNHNV, CDR2 YYDKDF (reference sequence). Germline trimming cut 1 base from V and 3 bases from J; bases unmatched to any gene: 5. Here the CDR3 reads CATSRGQGWDNQPQHF. The CDR3 bases are TGTGCCACCAGCAGAGGACAGGGGTGGGACAATCAGCCCCAGCATTTT.

This chain joins TRBV7-9 and TRBJ2-7; possibly TRBD1 for D (6 bases). Germline CDR1 is SEHNR and CDR2 is FQNEAQ (reference sequence). The length of the CDR3 is 16 residues. V was trimmed by 5 bases and J by 1 base, leaving 18 bases between them. DNA for the CDR3: TGTGCCAGCAGCACCCCCCTAGGGACACCTTCCTACGAGCAGTACTTC. As protein: CASSTPLGTPSYEQYF.

A word on this clone: This CDR3 is also generated by other DNA sequences in the sample. This chain uses TRBV28 with TRBJ1-1, with 8 bases lining up with TRBD1. The CDR3 has 13 amino acids. V shed 6 bases and J 4 bases; nucleotides not matched to a gene: 4. Germline V gene sequence: CDR1 MDHEN, CDR2 SYDVKM. The CDR3 DNA is TGTGCCAGCAGACCAACAGGGGGCACTGAAGCTTTCTTT. Amino acid sequence: CASRPTGGTEAFF.

The rearrangement joins TRBV2 to TRBJ2-5; 12 nucleotides match TRBD2. This CDR3 region has 16 residues. Germline lookup yields CDR1 SNHLY and CDR2 FYNNEI. The V segment lost 5 bases and the J segment 1 base; nucleotides outside the gene matches: 5. Here the CDR3 reads CASSQGLAGLQETQYF. CDR3 in DNA: TGTGCCAGCAGTCAGGGACTAGCGGGTCTCCAAGAGACCCAGTACTTC.

In its sample, this clone was seen once. The chain recombines TRBV7-6 with TRBJ2-2; D perhaps matches TRBD1 (5 bases). Trimming pared 4 bases from V and 1 base from J, leaving 7 bases between. The CDR3 is 14 residues long. Germline-derived CDR1 and CDR2 are SGHVS and FNYEAQ. The CDR3 bases are TGTGCCAGCAGCTCTACAGGGAACACCGGGGAGCTGTTTTTT. This encodes CASSSTGNTGELFF.

V and J are TRBV6-5 and TRBJ2-1; D unresolved. This CDR3 comprises 11 residues. Germline V gene sequence: CDR1 MNHEY, CDR2 SVGAGI. V lost 8 bases to trimming and J lost 4 bases, with 6 bases between them. The CDR3 DNA reads as TGTGCCAGCGTGGAGTACAATGAGCAGTTCTTC. Its protein product is CASVEYNEQFF.

The chain couples TRBV5-1 to TRBJ2-3; 8 bases fit TRBD2. The CDR3 covers 15 residues. The V and J ends lost 0 bases and 7 bases, in that order; junction bases with no gene match: 7. Germline CDR1 reads SGHRS; CDR2 reads YFSETQ. CDR3 region: CASSLDASGLYTQYF. The CDR3 DNA follows: TGCGCCAGCAGCTTGGATGCTAGCGGGTTATATACGCAGTATTTT.

This chain connects TRBV9 to TRBJ2-5; TRBD2 matches 7 bases. V lost 4 bases to trimming and J lost 4 bases; unmatched junction nucleotides: 19. The V gene's germline CDR1 is SGDLS and CDR2 YYNGEE. The CDR3 is 18 amino acids. The CDR3 protein is CASSPSRGGAGFRETQYF. The CDR3 DNA reads as TGTGCCAGCAGCCCCTCCCGTGGGGGAGCGGGGTTTCGAGAGACCCAGTACTTC.

V usage is TRBV27 and J usage is TRBJ2-3; D is possibly TRBD2 (6 bases). The V and J ends lost 3 bases and 1 base respectively, with 8 bases between them. Germline CDR1 and CDR2: MNHEY and SMNVEV (reference sequence). The CDR3 consists of 14 residues. The CDR3 nucleotides are TGTGCCAGCAGTTTCCGCGGGGGCACAGATACGCAGTATTTT. Translating it yields CASSFRGGTDTQYF.

The chain carries TRBV11-2 and TRBJ2-3; 11 positions agree with TRBD2. The CDR3 is 15 residues long. V was clipped by 6 bases and J by 1 base; unmatched bases: 3. In germline, CDR1 is SGHAT, CDR2 FQNNGV. The CDR3 DNA is TGTGCCAGCAGTTTTAGCGGGGGGGGCACAGATACGCAGTATTTT. Amino acid sequence: CASSFSGGGTDTQYF. Combining the CDR3 with reference TRBV11-2 and TRBJ2-3 gives the whole variable domain EAGVAQSPRYKIIEKRQSVAFWCNPISGHATLYWYQQILGQGPKLLIQFQNNGVVDDSQLPKDRFSAERLKGVDSTLKIQPAKLEDSAVYLCASSFSGGGTDTQYFGPGTRLTVL.